Listed below are T cell receptor beta chains from one sample, sequenced in a study of control samples from healthy donors and cancer patients. Clones were read by immunoSEQ multiplex PCR, and TCRdb kept only the in-frame ones, dropping some. The sample yields about 130,000 clones, around 94% seen once. The specimen was PBMCs. Receptors were obtained from a man aged 60-69 years with colorectal cancer. CDR3s include the opening cysteine and the closing phenylalanine or tryptophan. Each record gives: V gene, D gene, clone size, J gene, CDR3 DNA, CDR3 protein. A D gene is named only where the DNA matches it firmly. Only part of the rows carry a size: once, few, many, or a class if the clone is expanded.

TRBV5-1,TRBD1,.,TRBJ2-3,TGCGCCAGCAGCCTATCTGGACAGGTGGGGACAGATACGCAGTATTTT,CASSLSGQVGTDTQYF
TRBV9,.,once,TRBJ1-2,TGTGCCAGCAGCGTAGGGGGCGGGCGTACGAACTATGGCTACACCTTC,CASSVGGGRTNYGYTF
TRBV27,.,.,TRBJ1-6,TGTGCCAGCAGTTCCACCTTCGGAGGGATCTCACCCCTCCACTTT,CASSSTFGGISPLHF
TRBV28,.,.,TRBJ1-1,TGTGCCAGCAGCTCAGACAGGTCCTTAAACACTGAAGCTTTCTTT,CASSSDRSLNTEAFF
TRBV5-1,.,.,TRBJ1-2,TGCGCCAGCAGCCCCTCGAGTCAAAACTATGGCTACACCTTC,CASSPSSQNYGYTF
TRBV18,.,.,TRBJ2-5,TGTGCCAGCTCCCCGCAGCGGAGGGAGACCCAGTACTTC,CASSPQRRETQYF
TRBV12-3/TRBV12-4,.,.,TRBJ1-1,TGTGCCAGCAGTTTTGGCCCGAACACTGAAGCTTTCTTT,CASSFGPNTEAFF
TRBV27,.,.,TRBJ2-2,TGTGCCAGCAGCCGGATGTGGACTGCAGCCGGGGAGCTGTTTTTT,CASSRMWTAAGELFF
TRBV27,TRBD1,.,TRBJ2-6,TGTGCCAGCAGTTTATCCGGGACAGGCTTCTCTGGGGCCAACGTCCTGACTTTC,CASSLSGTGFSGANVLTF
TRBV4-2,TRBD1,.,TRBJ2-7,TGTGCCAGCAGCCAAAGCACTTCGGGACAGGGTCTCCCCTACGAGCAGTACTTC,CASSQSTSGQGLPYEQYF
TRBV12-3/TRBV12-4,.,.,TRBJ1-1,TGTGCCAGCAGGAGGGAGACTGAAGCTTTCTTT,CASRRETEAFF
TRBV19,.,.,TRBJ1-5,TGTGCCAGTAGTATCCAGGGCTATCAGCCCCAGCATTTT,CASSIQGYQPQHF
TRBV19,TRBD1,.,TRBJ2-2,TGTGCCAGTAGTACCTCCGGGACAGTCGCCACCGGGGAGCTGTTTTTT,CASSTSGTVATGELFF
TRBV27,.,.,TRBJ2-1,TGTGCCAGCCGCAGTCCGAGTTTCTTCGATGAGCAGTTCTTC,CASRSPSFFDEQFF
TRBV6-5,TRBD1,.,TRBJ1-6,TGTGCCAGCAGGGGACAGGGGAAAGATTCACCCCTCCACTTT,CASRGQGKDSPLHF
TRBV7-9,TRBD2,.,TRBJ2-1,TGTGCCAGCAGCACCTACCCCGGGACTAGCGGGGGGATGGAGCAGTTCTTC,CASSTYPGTSGGMEQFF
TRBV6-4,.,.,TRBJ2-3,TGTGCCAGCAGCCGGGACGGCTCCACAGATACGCAGTATTTT,CASSRDGSTDTQYF
TRBV10-2,TRBD2,.,TRBJ2-1,TGCGCCAGCAGCTTAGCGGGGTCCTACAATGAGCAGTTCTTC,CASSLAGSYNEQFF
TRBV7-2,.,.,TRBJ1-1,TGTGCCAGCAGCTTAGTGGCAGACACTGAAGCTTTCTTT,CASSLVADTEAFF
TRBV7-2,TRBD1,.,TRBJ1-5,TGTGCCAGCAGCCTTCAGGGGGCAGGCAATCAGCCCCAGCATTTT,CASSLQGAGNQPQHF
TRBV13,.,.,TRBJ1-2,TGTGCCAGCAGCTTAGTTGTTGCGTCGGGGCCCGGCGGCTACACCTTC,CASSLVVASGPGGYTF
TRBV5-1,.,.,TRBJ2-5,TGCGCCAGCAGCTTGACAGGACGGATGGAGACCCAGTACTTC,CASSLTGRMETQYF
TRBV12-3/TRBV12-4,TRBD1,.,TRBJ1-1,TGTGCCAGCAGCACAGGGGCGAACACTGAAGCTTTCTTT,CASSTGANTEAFF